These 29 T cell receptor beta chains originate from one sample sequenced in a study of blood T cells in healthy people across ages. Next came a second PCR, run for roughly 6 to 11 cycles, which used a sample-barcoded 5' primer along with a J-beta primer mix. TCRdb ran MiXCR on the 5' RACE reads and lists one entry per CDR3 protein. The table has about 680,000 distinct CDR3 sequences, roughly 50% seen once. The sequenced sample consisted of blood. The receptors shown here come from a woman aged 55-69 years in good health.

The chain uses TRBV5-4 and TRBJ2-1; 12 bases fit TRBD2. Germline values: CDR1 SGHNT, CDR2 YYREEE (reference sequence). After removal of 3 bases from V and 6 bases from J, the junction contained 7 bases not matched to a gene. This CDR3 spans 16 amino acids. As DNA, the CDR3 is TGTGCCAGCAGCTCGCCCGGACTAGCGGGAACCAATGAGCAGTTCTTC. The encoded protein is CASSSPGLAGTNEQFF. Full variable domain (remainder filled in from reference TRBV5-4 and TRBJ2-1): ETGVTQSPTHLIKTRGQQVTLRCSSQSGHNTVSWYQQALGQGPQFIFQYYREEENGRGNFPPRFSGLQFPNYSSELNVNALELDDSALYLCASSSPGLAGTNEQFFGPGTRLTVL.

The V gene is TRBV20-1, the J gene TRBJ1-2; perhaps TRBD1 as D (5 bases). The V and J ends lost 4 bases and 5 bases respectively, with 11 bases between them. Germline values: CDR1 DFQATT, CDR2 SNEGSKA (reference sequence). This CDR3 contains 12 residues. The CDR3 region is CSAIWGDYGYTF. The DNA for the CDR3 is TGCAGTGCTATCTGGGGGGATTATGGCTACACCTTC.

This clonotype was seen more than once but under ten times. This sequence joins TRBV20-1 and TRBJ1-2; D ambiguous. Germline CDR1 is DFQATT and CDR2 is SNEGSKA (reference sequence). The CDR3 extends over 14 amino acids. Trimming removed 0 bases from V and 5 bases from J, with 13 bases in between. The CDR3 DNA reads as TGCAGTGCTAGAGATACTACGTCGGATTATGGCTACACCTTC. Amino acid sequence: CSARDTTSDYGYTF.

The chain recombines TRBV4-1 with TRBJ1-2; D unresolved. Germline V gene lookup returns CDR1 MGHRA and CDR2 YSYEKL. The CDR3 spans 14 residues. Trimming cost V 1 base and J 4 bases, with 10 bases left between them. The CDR3 nucleotides are TGCGCCAGCAGCCAAGTAGGCCAGACCTATGGCTACACCTTC. This gives the protein CASSQVGQTYGYTF.

The chain combines TRBV20-1 with TRBJ2-7; 10 bases are a match to TRBD2. Per germline, CDR1 DFQATT and CDR2 SNEGSKA (reference sequence). The CDR3 is 18 amino acids. Trimming took 0 bases from V and 5 from J; bases not matched to a gene: 16. CDR3 amino acids: CSARDPQAAGGRHHEQYF. The CDR3 bases are TGCAGTGCTAGAGATCCCCAGGCAGCGGGAGGGCGGCACCACGAGCAGTACTTC.

This clonotype has only a few counts. The chain combines TRBV20-1 with TRBJ2-7, with TRBD1 as a possible D gene (5 bases). Germline values: CDR1 DFQATT, CDR2 SNEGSKA (reference sequence). The CDR3 is made up of 14 amino acids. The V gene lost 0 bases and the J gene lost 2 bases, with 11 bases spanning the gap. In DNA form, the CDR3 reads TGCAGTGCTAGAGATAGGGGCAGGGCCTACGAGCAGTACTTC. Protein product: CSARDRGRAYEQYF.

The rearrangement uses TRBV6-2 or TRBV6-3 and TRBJ1-2; D is unclear. Germline V lookup: CDR1 MNHEY, CDR2 SVGEGT. The CDR3 totals 13 residues. The germline V and J ends were trimmed by 6 bases and 8 bases, with 16 bases remaining between them. The CDR3 sequence: CASSTPGLSGYTF. The CDR3 DNA reads TGTGCCAGCAGCACACCCGGTTTAAGCGGCTACACCTTC.

The rearrangement joins TRBV25-1 to TRBJ2-5, with no clear D. The CDR3 loop spans 15 amino acids. Looked up from germline, CDR1 is MGHDK and CDR2 is SYGVNS. Trimming removed 0 bases from V and 2 bases from J, with 10 bases in between. The CDR3 is CASSEYMGKQETQYF. In DNA, the CDR3 is TGTGCCAGCAGTGAATATATGGGGAAACAAGAGACCCAGTACTTC.

The V gene is TRBV2, the J gene TRBJ2-1, with D possibly TRBD2 on 5 matching bases. The V gene lost 3 bases and the J gene lost 5 bases, with 11 bases spanning the gap. CDR1 is SNHLY, CDR2 FYNNEI, per germline. The CDR3 is 14 residues long. CDR3 sequence reads: CASSERARNNEQFF. CDR3 bases: TGTGCCAGCAGTGAGAGGGCGCGAAACAATGAGCAGTTCTTC. The whole variable domain, remainder taken from reference TRBV2 and TRBJ2-1, is EPEVTQTPSHQVTQMGQEVILRCVPISNHLYFYWYRQILGQKVEFLVSFYNNEISEKSEIFDDQFSVERPDGSNFTLKIRSTKLEDSAMYFCASSERARNNEQFFGPGTRLTVL.

The gene calls are TRBV5-1 and TRBJ2-1, with 7 bases lining up with TRBD1. CDR1 is SGHRS, CDR2 YFSETQ, per germline. The ends lost 2 bases at V and 4 bases at J; junction bases unmatched: 3. The CDR3 totals 14 residues. The CDR3 DNA reads TGCGCCAGCAGCTTACAGGGGCAGTACAATGAGCAGTTCTTC. Translating gives CASSLQGQYNEQFF.

The CDR3 nucleotides are TGCAGTGCTAGAGATCCGGGGAAGAGCTCCTACGAGCAGTACTTC. It translates to CSARDPGKSSYEQYF. The chain employs TRBV20-1 and TRBJ2-7; D is perhaps TRBD2 (5 bases). Germline CDR1 is DFQATT and CDR2 is SNEGSKA (reference sequence). V dropped 0 bases and J dropped 0 bases, with 12 bases sitting between them. This CDR3 is built from 15 residues.

Notes on this clonotype: This may come from a read error, since a much larger clone is one base off. The chain carries TRBV6-6 and TRBJ1-4; tentatively, D is TRBD1 (5 bases). The germline V gene has CDR1 MNHNY and CDR2 SVGAGI (reference sequence). The V end was cut by 7 bases, the J end by 9 bases, with 9 bases between. The CDR3 sequence is 11 residues long. CDR3 sequence reads: CASTWGKKLFF. The CDR3 DNA reads as TGTGCCAGCACGTGGGGGAAAAAACTGTTTTTT.

This chain connects TRBV24-1 to TRBJ2-3; 7 bases match TRBD2. The CDR3 totals 16 residues. The V segment lost 3 bases and the J segment 4 bases; nucleotides outside the gene matches: 9. Germline V gives CDR1 KGHDR, CDR2 SFDVKD. This CDR3 reads CATSDPGGEGADTQYF. Here the CDR3 DNA reads TGTGCCACCAGTGATCCGGGGGGAGAAGGGGCAGATACGCAGTATTTT.

The genes are TRBV4-1 and TRBJ2-2; 10 nucleotides align to TRBD2. The V and J ends lost 0 bases and 6 bases, in that order; junction bases with no gene match: 10. The germline V gene has CDR1 MGHRA and CDR2 YSYEKL. The CDR3 length is 18 residues. Written as DNA, the CDR3 is TGCGCCAGCAGCCAAGATCCTAGCGGGAGTTACTTAGCCGGGGAGCTGTTTTTT. Protein product: CASSQDPSGSYLAGELFF.

In the case of this clonotype: The germline gene is not matched at one end of the junction; a read error may be the cause. The rearrangement uses TRBV20-1 and TRBJ1-2, with TRBD1 matching over 11 bases. In germline, CDR1 is DFQATT, CDR2 SNEGSKA (reference sequence). This CDR3 has 14 amino acids. The CDR3 here is CSARSVGTGGGSTF. The CDR3 bases are TGCAGTGCTAGATCTGTCGGGACAGGGGGAGGCTCCACCTTC.

This chain joins TRBV4-2 and TRBJ2-7; 8 nucleotides match TRBD1. V was clipped by 4 bases and J by 3 bases; unmatched bases: 8. This CDR3 comprises 15 residues. Germline CDR1 is LGHNA and CDR2 is YNFKEQ. The CDR3 DNA follows: TGTGCCAGCAGCCGGGGGACAGGTGGGGACTACGAGCAGTACTTC. This translates into CASSRGTGGDYEQYF.

The chain combines TRBV30 with TRBJ2-6; tentatively, D is TRBD2 (5 bases). The ends were cut back, 1 base at V and 0 bases at J, with 7 bases in the middle. The germline V gene encodes CDR1 GTSNPN and CDR2 SVGIG (reference sequence). There are 15 residues in the CDR3. The CDR3 DNA sequence: TGTGCCTGGAGTGCTGGGAGCTCTGGGGCCAACGTCCTGACTTTC. Amino acid sequence: CAWSAGSSGANVLTF.

This clonotype has a handful of counts. The J gene is TRBJ2-1, the V gene TRBV7-9; 8 nucleotides line up with TRBD2. The length of the CDR3 is 16 residues. V was pared by 5 bases and J by 7 bases, with 13 bases of the junction left unmatched. Per the germline V gene, CDR1 is SEHNR and CDR2 is FQNEAQ (reference sequence). The CDR3 coding sequence is TGTGCCAGCAGCCCAACGTCCGGGACTAGGGGTAATGAGCAGTTCTTC. This encodes CASSPTSGTRGNEQFF.

J is TRBJ1-6 and V is TRBV30; D uncertain. There are 13 residues in the CDR3. Trimming removed 4 bases from V and 8 bases from J, with 12 bases in between. CDR1 and CDR2 from the germline V gene are GTSNPN and SVGIG (reference sequence). CDR3 coding DNA: TGTGCCTGGAACCCGGCTTCGGATTCACCCCTCCACTTT. This sequence encodes CAWNPASDSPLHF. Combining the CDR3 with reference TRBV30 and TRBJ1-6 gives the whole variable domain SQTIHQWPATLVQPVGSPLSLECTVEGTSNPNLYWYRQAAGRGLQLLFYSVGIGQISSEVPQNLSASRPQDRQFILSSKKLLLSDSGFYLCAWNPASDSPLHFGNGTRLTVT.

This rearrangement joins TRBV7-2 to TRBJ2-1, with D unresolved. Germline V gene sequence: CDR1 SGHTA, CDR2 FQGNSA. The CDR3 consists of 12 residues. Trimming stripped 3 bases from V and 8 bases from J, with 8 bases between. Written as DNA, the CDR3 is TGTGCCAGCAGCTTCATGGCCTATGAGCAGTTCTTC. Translation gives CASSFMAYEQFF.

The V call is TRBV29-1, the J call TRBJ1-1, with 9 bases that match TRBD1. In germline, CDR1 is SQVTM, CDR2 ANQGSEA. Trimming took 6 bases from V and 1 from J; bases not matched to a gene: 9. The CDR3 totals 15 residues. The DNA for the CDR3 is TGCAGCGTGCTCGACAGGGGGAGAGGGAACACTGAAGCTTTCTTT. Translation gives CSVLDRGRGNTEAFF.

CDR3 sequence (DNA): TGTGCCAGCAGCGGTACCGGGACGAAAAACATTCAGTACTTC. It specifies CASSGTGTKNIQYF. The chain combines TRBV3-1 with TRBJ2-4; D tentatively fits TRBD1 or TRBD2 (5 bases each). The CDR3 covers 14 residues. The V gene's germline CDR1 is LGHDT and CDR2 YNNKEL (reference sequence). V lost 5 bases and J 4 bases, leaving 12 bases between the germline ends.

This clonotype was picked up a small number of times. The V and J genes are TRBV9 and TRBJ2-1; the D is unclear. V lost 2 bases and J 10 bases, leaving 10 bases between the germline ends. The germline V gene encodes CDR1 SGDLS and CDR2 YYNGEE. CDR3 length: 12 residues. This chain's CDR3 is CASSVQFGEQFF. For the CDR3, the DNA is TGTGCCAGCAGCGTCCAATTTGGAGAGCAGTTCTTC.

The V call is TRBV20-1, the J call TRBJ2-5; D gene uncertain. This CDR3 spans 16 amino acids. Germline V CDR1 and CDR2: DFQATT, SNEGSKA (reference sequence). V shed 1 base and J shed 2 bases, with 17 bases lying between them. This chain's CDR3 is CSARVTDRWFQETQYF. The CDR3 bases are TGCAGTGCTAGAGTTACGGACCGGTGGTTTCAAGAGACCCAGTACTTC.

This clonotype was observed a few times. The V gene is TRBV28, the J gene TRBJ2-7; possibly TRBD1 for D (5 bases). Between the trimmed V and J ends, which lost 5 bases and 2 bases, there was a span of 13 bases. The CDR3 is made up of 14 amino acids. Germline values: CDR1 MDHEN, CDR2 SYDVKM. The CDR3 sequence is CASSETVITYEQYF. CDR3 nucleotide sequence: TGTGCCAGCAGTGAGACAGTGATAACCTACGAGCAGTACTTC.

Only one count was recorded for this clonotype. The rearrangement links TRBV7-8 to TRBJ2-3; perhaps TRBD2 as D (5 bases). The CDR3 is made up of 14 amino acids. V lost 1 base and J 4 bases, leaving 9 bases between the germline ends. Germline V lookup: CDR1 SGHVS, CDR2 FQNEAQ. DNA of the CDR3: TGTGCCAGCAGCTTAGTAGCGCAGGCAGATACGCAGTATTTT. Protein: CASSLVAQADTQYF.

This clonotype was seen only once. The chain couples TRBV7-2 to TRBJ2-7, with TRBD2 matching 9 bases. The J segment lost 4 bases and the V segment lost 6 bases, leaving 7 bases of the junction unmatched. The CDR3 runs to 14 residues. Germline V lookup: CDR1 SGHTA, CDR2 FQGNSA. CDR3: CASSGSGSRYEQYF. The CDR3 nucleotides read TGTGCCAGCAGTGGTAGCGGGAGTCGGTACGAGCAGTACTTC.

The genes are TRBV28 and TRBJ2-6; D unresolved. V lost 0 bases to trimming and J lost 0 bases, with 9 bases between them. Germline CDR1 reads MDHEN; CDR2 reads SYDVKM. The CDR3 length is 17 residues. The CDR3 is CASSLWLDSSGANVLTF. CDR3 nucleotides: TGTGCCAGCAGTTTATGGCTCGATAGCTCTGGGGCCAACGTCCTGACTTTC.

V and J are TRBV5-1 and TRBJ1-6; TRBD1 is a possible D gene (5 bases). In germline, CDR1 is SGHRS, CDR2 YFSETQ. This CDR3 spans 18 amino acids. V dropped 6 bases and J dropped 0 bases, with 19 bases sitting between them. Written as DNA, the CDR3 is TGCGCCAGCAACCCTGGGACTTTTCTAAGCTCCTATAATTCACCCCTCCACTTT. Its translation is CASNPGTFLSSYNSPLHF.